This entry features one TCR beta chain sequence. Its specificity is unknown. This CDR3 spans 14 amino acids. Germline CDR1 and CDR2: SNHLY and FYNNEI. Trimming pared 7 bases from V and 2 bases from J, leaving 14 bases between. TCRdb recomputed calls from the reads with MiXCR, one row per CDR3 protein. The profile shows under 300,000 distinct CDR3 sequences, around 15% of them singletons. This record belongs to a study of T cell repertoires in cytomegalovirus infection. General observations from the study: Carriers of CMV and the relevant HLA type were discriminated by public TCR beta frequency.

The clonotype comes from a human donor in good health (CMV status not recorded). Some clones in this sample may be carry-over from other donors' samples. The sequenced sample consisted of CD8+ T cells from PBMCs. The chain is built from TRBV2 and TRBJ1-2; TRBD1 is a possible D gene (6 bases). CDR3 bases: TGTGCCAGCATAGGACAGATAAACAACTATGGCTACACCTTC. Protein sequence: CASIGQINNYGYTF.